Listed below are T cell receptor beta chains from one sample, sequenced in a study of shared clonotypes between healthy human individuals. Sequenced by immunoSEQ multiplex PCR; TCRdb stores in-frame clones only, minus some. This sample yields about 2 million clones, of which around 96% are seen a single time; about 1.1% belongs to the top ten. The specimen sequenced was naive CD8+ T cells sorted from blood. These receptors were obtained from a man aged 18 to 30 in good health. Both conserved end residues are part of each CDR3. Fields, in order: clone size, V gene, D gene, J gene, CDR3 protein, CDR3 DNA. The D gene is left open where the match is weak. Size is stated for part of the rows, as once, few or many counts, or as a class when the clone is expanded.

clone_size: .
v_call: TRBV18
d_call: .
j_call: TRBJ2-1
cdr3_aa: CASSSSDIGKDEQFF
cdr3_nt: TGTGCCAGCTCATCGTCGGACATTGGGAAGGATGAGCAGTTCTTC

clone_size: .
v_call: TRBV7-9
d_call: TRBD2
j_call: TRBJ2-1
cdr3_aa: CASSLMRRESRHNEQFF
cdr3_nt: TGTGCCAGCAGCTTAATGCGGCGGGAGAGCCGCCACAATGAGCAGTTCTTC

clone_size: .
v_call: TRBV19
d_call: TRBD1
j_call: TRBJ1-2
cdr3_aa: CASSMQGAGGYTF
cdr3_nt: TGTGCCAGTAGTATGCAGGGGGCGGGCGGCTACACCTTC

clone_size: .
v_call: TRBV7-2
d_call: .
j_call: TRBJ2-1
cdr3_aa: CASSKRNIEQFF
cdr3_nt: TGTGCCAGCAGCAAAAGGAACATTGAGCAGTTCTTC

clone_size: .
v_call: TRBV4-2
d_call: .
j_call: TRBJ1-6
cdr3_aa: CASSQDPLQGGYNSPLHF
cdr3_nt: TGTGCCAGCAGCCAAGATCCCCTACAGGGTGGGTATAATTCACCCCTCCACTTT

clone_size: .
v_call: TRBV4-1
d_call: .
j_call: TRBJ1-2
cdr3_aa: CASSQEEYYGYTF
cdr3_nt: TGCGCCAGCAGCCAAGAAGAGTACTATGGCTACACCTTC

clone_size: .
v_call: TRBV9
d_call: .
j_call: TRBJ1-1
cdr3_aa: CASSGRGQSEAFF
cdr3_nt: TGTGCCAGCAGCGGCAGGGGCCAATCTGAAGCTTTCTTT

clone_size: .
v_call: TRBV7-9
d_call: .
j_call: TRBJ2-5
cdr3_aa: CASSLVPYIGPIQETQYF
cdr3_nt: TGTGCCAGCAGCTTAGTTCCCTATATCGGGCCGATACAAGAGACCCAGTACTTC

clone_size: .
v_call: TRBV10-1
d_call: TRBD1
j_call: TRBJ2-2
cdr3_aa: CASSESDRASYPFTGELFF
cdr3_nt: TGCGCCAGCAGTGAGTCAGACAGGGCCTCTTACCCCTTCACCGGGGAGCTGTTTTTT

clone_size: once
v_call: TRBV2
d_call: TRBD1
j_call: TRBJ1-3
cdr3_aa: CASCRDRGLGNTIYF
cdr3_nt: TGTGCCAGCTGCCGGGACAGGGGACTTGGAAACACCATATATTTT

clone_size: once
v_call: TRBV7-6
d_call: .
j_call: TRBJ2-2
cdr3_aa: CASSSLQGPLTRELFF
cdr3_nt: TGTGCCAGCAGCTCCCTTCAGGGACCGCTGACGCGGGAGCTGTTTTTT

clone_size: .
v_call: TRBV7-2
d_call: TRBD1
j_call: TRBJ2-7
cdr3_aa: CASSLAATGGGYEQYF
cdr3_nt: TGTGCCAGCAGCTTAGCCGCGACAGGGGGCGGCTACGAGCAGTACTTC

clone_size: .
v_call: TRBV28
d_call: .
j_call: TRBJ1-1
cdr3_aa: CASSFLTEAFF
cdr3_nt: TGTGCCAGCAGTTTCCTCACTGAAGCTTTCTTT

clone_size: .
v_call: TRBV15
d_call: .
j_call: TRBJ2-7
cdr3_aa: CATSRVAGQSYEQYF
cdr3_nt: TGTGCCACCAGCAGAGTGGCCGGTCAGTCCTACGAGCAGTACTTC

clone_size: .
v_call: TRBV28
d_call: TRBD1
j_call: TRBJ1-6
cdr3_aa: CASIRTGVEGDSPLHF
cdr3_nt: TGTGCCAGCATACGGACAGGGGTAGAGGGCGATTCACCCCTCCACTTT

clone_size: .
v_call: TRBV28
d_call: TRBD1
j_call: TRBJ1-2
cdr3_aa: CASLRDRDGYTF
cdr3_nt: TGTGCCAGTTTACGGGACAGGGATGGCTACACCTTC

clone_size: .
v_call: TRBV4-3
d_call: .
j_call: TRBJ2-2
cdr3_aa: CASSQDTQPEQTGELFF
cdr3_nt: TGCGCCAGCAGCCAAGATACCCAGCCGGAGCAGACCGGGGAGCTGTTTTTT

clone_size: .
v_call: TRBV7-8
d_call: .
j_call: TRBJ2-7
cdr3_aa: CASSSREEGDGAAYEQYF
cdr3_nt: TGTGCCAGCAGCTCCCGAGAGGAGGGAGATGGAGCGGCCTACGAGCAGTACTTC

clone_size: .
v_call: TRBV7-8
d_call: TRBD2
j_call: TRBJ2-3
cdr3_aa: CASSVPLAGGPPDTQYF
cdr3_nt: TGTGCCAGCAGCGTACCACTAGCGGGGGGCCCCCCAGATACGCAGTATTTT

clone_size: .
v_call: TRBV5-6
d_call: TRBD2
j_call: TRBJ2-1
cdr3_aa: CASSLGTSAEQFF
cdr3_nt: TGTGCCAGCAGCTTAGGCACTAGCGCCGAGCAGTTCTTC

clone_size: .
v_call: TRBV27
d_call: .
j_call: TRBJ1-6
cdr3_aa: CASRAVSPNSPLHF
cdr3_nt: TGTGCCAGCAGGGCGGTCTCCCCCAATTCACCCCTCCACTTT

clone_size: few
v_call: TRBV4-2
d_call: .
j_call: TRBJ2-2
cdr3_aa: CASSQVIGNTGELFF
cdr3_nt: TGTGCCAGCAGCCAAGTTATCGGGAACACCGGGGAGCTGTTTTTT

clone_size: .
v_call: TRBV4-2
d_call: .
j_call: TRBJ2-1
cdr3_aa: CASSQPQRGPEQFF
cdr3_nt: TGTGCCAGCAGCCAGCCCCAACGGGGGCCTGAGCAGTTCTTC

clone_size: .
v_call: TRBV7-9
d_call: .
j_call: TRBJ2-7
cdr3_aa: CASSLDVGSSYEQYF
cdr3_nt: TGTGCCAGCAGCCTAGATGTGGGGAGCTCCTACGAGCAGTACTTC

clone_size: few
v_call: TRBV7-9
d_call: .
j_call: TRBJ2-7
cdr3_aa: CASSPEGTLAYEQYF
cdr3_nt: TGTGCCAGCAGCCCGGAGGGGACACTTGCCTACGAGCAGTACTTC

clone_size: .
v_call: TRBV5-1
d_call: TRBD2
j_call: TRBJ2-3
cdr3_aa: CASSPLAVASTDTQYF
cdr3_nt: TGCGCCAGCAGCCCACTAGCGGTAGCTAGCACAGATACGCAGTATTTT

clone_size: .
v_call: TRBV2
d_call: .
j_call: TRBJ2-3
cdr3_aa: CASRGGQLTDTQYF
cdr3_nt: TGTGCCAGCAGAGGGGGGCAGCTCACAGATACGCAGTATTTT

clone_size: few
v_call: TRBV9
d_call: TRBD1
j_call: TRBJ1-1
cdr3_aa: CASSEGTGGTEAFF
cdr3_nt: TGTGCCAGCAGCGAGGGGACAGGGGGCACTGAAGCTTTCTTT

clone_size: .
v_call: TRBV5-1
d_call: .
j_call: TRBJ2-1
cdr3_aa: CASSTTTDGEDNEQFF
cdr3_nt: TGCGCCAGCAGCACCACAACCGACGGGGAAGACAATGAGCAGTTCTTC

clone_size: .
v_call: TRBV19
d_call: TRBD2
j_call: TRBJ2-1
cdr3_aa: CASSITSGYNEQFF
cdr3_nt: TGTGCCAGTAGTATTACTAGCGGATACAATGAGCAGTTCTTC

clone_size: .
v_call: TRBV12-5
d_call: .
j_call: TRBJ1-1
cdr3_aa: CASGLGGGTEAFF
cdr3_nt: TGTGCTAGTGGTTTGGGAGGGGGAACTGAAGCTTTCTTT

clone_size: .
v_call: TRBV9
d_call: .
j_call: TRBJ1-1
cdr3_aa: CASSDRDTEAFF
cdr3_nt: TGTGCCAGCAGCGACAGGGACACTGAAGCTTTCTTT

clone_size: .
v_call: TRBV13
d_call: .
j_call: TRBJ2-1
cdr3_aa: CASSIRGDSYNEQFF
cdr3_nt: TGTGCCAGCAGCATTAGGGGGGATTCCTACAATGAGCAGTTCTTC

clone_size: once
v_call: TRBV2
d_call: TRBD2
j_call: TRBJ2-3
cdr3_aa: CASSELAGAPTDTQYF
cdr3_nt: TGTGCCAGCAGTGAGCTAGCGGGGGCCCCCACAGATACGCAGTATTTT

clone_size: .
v_call: TRBV7-7
d_call: TRBD2
j_call: TRBJ2-3
cdr3_aa: CASSPGLAGSDTQYF
cdr3_nt: TGTGCTAGCAGCCCTGGACTAGCGGGGTCAGATACGCAGTATTTT

clone_size: .
v_call: TRBV30
d_call: .
j_call: TRBJ2-3
cdr3_aa: CAWSAAADTQYF
cdr3_nt: TGTGCCTGGAGTGCTGCGGCAGATACGCAGTATTTT

clone_size: .
v_call: TRBV11-2
d_call: .
j_call: TRBJ1-4
cdr3_aa: CASSLGRSANEKLFF
cdr3_nt: TGTGCCAGCAGCCTCGGACGGTCGGCTAATGAAAAACTGTTTTTT

clone_size: once
v_call: TRBV19
d_call: .
j_call: TRBJ2-7
cdr3_aa: CASRDWTAPEQYF
cdr3_nt: TGTGCCAGTAGGGATTGGACGGCCCCGGAGCAGTACTTC

clone_size: .
v_call: TRBV27
d_call: TRBD2
j_call: TRBJ2-1
cdr3_aa: CASSLVGGGYNEQFF
cdr3_nt: TGTGCCAGCAGTTTAGTGGGGGGGGGTTACAATGAGCAGTTCTTC

clone_size: .
v_call: TRBV5-5
d_call: .
j_call: TRBJ2-7
cdr3_aa: CASSYRSSYEQYF
cdr3_nt: TGTGCCAGCAGCTATCGCAGCTCCTACGAGCAGTACTTC

clone_size: .
v_call: TRBV2
d_call: .
j_call: TRBJ1-3
cdr3_aa: CASRTALSGNTIYF
cdr3_nt: TGTGCCAGCAGGACAGCCCTCTCTGGAAACACCATATATTTT

clone_size: .
v_call: TRBV7-2
d_call: TRBD1
j_call: TRBJ1-2
cdr3_aa: CASSLGQGAEGYTF
cdr3_nt: TGTGCCAGCAGCTTGGGACAGGGGGCTGAAGGCTACACCTTC

clone_size: .
v_call: TRBV6-1
d_call: .
j_call: TRBJ1-1
cdr3_aa: CASSEARVQLANTEAFF
cdr3_nt: TGTGCCAGCAGTGAAGCTAGGGTACAGCTAGCGAACACTGAAGCTTTCTTT

clone_size: .
v_call: TRBV27
d_call: .
j_call: TRBJ2-7
cdr3_aa: CASSLDGQGYEQYF
cdr3_nt: TGTGCCAGCAGTTTAGACGGGCAGGGTTACGAGCAGTACTTC

clone_size: .
v_call: TRBV7-3
d_call: .
j_call: TRBJ2-7
cdr3_aa: CASLSRPEPKGGYEQYF
cdr3_nt: TGTGCCAGCCTCTCGCGTCCAGAGCCCAAGGGGGGTTACGAGCAGTACTTC

clone_size: .
v_call: TRBV27
d_call: .
j_call: TRBJ2-5
cdr3_aa: CASSLLGETQYF
cdr3_nt: TGTGCCAGCAGTTTATTGGGCGAGACCCAGTACTTC

clone_size: .
v_call: TRBV28
d_call: TRBD2
j_call: TRBJ2-7
cdr3_aa: CASNERGASYEQYF
cdr3_nt: TGTGCCAGCAACGAGCGGGGGGCGTCCTACGAGCAGTACTTC

clone_size: .
v_call: TRBV12-5
d_call: TRBD1
j_call: TRBJ1-5
cdr3_aa: CASASGTGRGAEDQPQHF
cdr3_nt: TGTGCTAGTGCCTCCGGGACAGGGCGGGGGGCGGAGGATCAGCCCCAGCATTTT

clone_size: .
v_call: TRBV27
d_call: TRBD2
j_call: TRBJ2-1
cdr3_aa: CASRGLDYNEQFF
cdr3_nt: TGTGCCAGTCGTGGACTAGACTACAATGAGCAGTTCTTC

clone_size: .
v_call: TRBV28
d_call: .
j_call: TRBJ1-1
cdr3_aa: CASSFSGIMGDTEAFF
cdr3_nt: TGTGCCAGCAGTTTTAGTGGCATAATGGGAGACACTGAAGCTTTCTTT

clone_size: .
v_call: TRBV6-5
d_call: .
j_call: TRBJ1-2
cdr3_aa: CASSSSYGYTF
cdr3_nt: TGTGCCAGCAGTTCAAGCTATGGCTACACCTTC

clone_size: .
v_call: TRBV6-6
d_call: .
j_call: TRBJ1-1
cdr3_aa: CASSYSEQGNEAFF
cdr3_nt: TGTGCCAGCAGTTACTCCGAGCAGGGAAATGAAGCTTTCTTT

clone_size: once
v_call: TRBV4-1
d_call: .
j_call: TRBJ1-5
cdr3_aa: CASSQGMLGGKNQPQHF
cdr3_nt: TGCGCCAGCAGCCAAGGAATGTTGGGGGGCAAAAATCAGCCCCAGCATTTT

clone_size: few
v_call: TRBV10-2
d_call: .
j_call: TRBJ2-7
cdr3_aa: CASTSGVEQYF
cdr3_nt: TGCGCCAGCACCTCCGGGGTCGAGCAGTACTTC

clone_size: .
v_call: TRBV5-6
d_call: .
j_call: TRBJ1-2
cdr3_aa: CASSLAGEAYGYTF
cdr3_nt: TGTGCCAGCAGCTTGGCCGGAGAGGCCTATGGCTACACCTTC

clone_size: .
v_call: TRBV6-7
d_call: .
j_call: TRBJ1-5
cdr3_aa: CASPPRGRNQPQHF
cdr3_nt: TGTGCCAGCCCTCCGCGGGGAAGAAATCAGCCCCAGCATTTT

clone_size: .
v_call: TRBV29-1
d_call: TRBD1
j_call: TRBJ1-2
cdr3_aa: CSVDRGLGGYTF
cdr3_nt: TGCAGCGTTGATAGGGGGCTCGGTGGCTACACCTTC

clone_size: .
v_call: TRBV7-9
d_call: .
j_call: TRBJ2-3
cdr3_aa: CASSPVVRVEDTQYF
cdr3_nt: TGTGCCAGCAGCCCCGTGGTCAGGGTCGAAGATACGCAGTATTTT

clone_size: .
v_call: TRBV5-4
d_call: TRBD2
j_call: TRBJ2-1
cdr3_aa: CASSFLAVYNEQFF
cdr3_nt: TGTGCCAGCAGCTTTCTAGCGGTCTACAATGAGCAGTTCTTC